This T cell receptor (beta chain) was captured by sequencing in a study of T-cell reconstitution after alpha-beta-depleted transplantation in children (dated by TCRdb to about 2016). As for the study more broadly: Using TCR repertoire profiling, the study followed T-cell immune reconstitution in a quantitative way in children after TCRalphabeta/CD19-depleted allogeneic hematopoietic cell transplantation.

This clonotype was recorded at least ten times. Its antigen has not been determined. Base-call qualities are not available, and no considerably larger clone is one nucleotide away. Library preparation used PCR. Reads for this sample came from an Illumina HiSeq 2500. To normalize quantification of the TCRbeta repertoire, the TCR libraries were built with molecular barcoding that relied on unique molecular identifiers. TCRdb redid the processing of the public reads, applying fastp at Q25 and MiXCR, and retained in-frame beta chains. Each entry merges the rows of one CDR3 protein and shows their most common DNA and genes. The sample table records 240,000 or so distinct CDR3 sequences; around 12% of these occur just once. The ten largest clones capture approximately 2.9% of the sample. V lost 5 bases and J lost 10 bases; the stretch between them is 15 bases long. The CDR3, cysteine through phenylalanine, is 13 amino acids long. Only the CDR3 DNA is retained, 39 bases long and in frame from the first base. According to the germline V gene (reference sequence), CDR1 reads SEHNR and CDR2 reads FQNEAQ.

The specimen comprised PBMCs from the stem cell graft donor, sampled from the stem cell graft. This receptor was obtained from a human donor who donated a stem cell graft to a child with acute lymphoblastic leukemia. The chain joins TRBV7-9 to TRBJ2-1; no D gene is confidently identified. Read as DNA, the sequence is TGTGCCAGCAGCCCCGCGCAAGGATCAGAGCAGTTCTTC. It encodes CASSPAQGSEQFF.